A selection of T cell receptor beta chains follows, all from one sample in a study of CD8+CD57+ T cells in acquired aplastic anemia. TCRdb recomputed calls from the reads with MiXCR, one row per CDR3 protein. The data hold about 470,000 distinct CDR3 sequences, with around 33% observed a single time. Sequenced sample: sorted CD4+, CD8+, or CD8+CD57+ T cells (not recorded which) from PBMCs. The receptor source for this set is a human donor with aplastic anemia. Each CDR3 is given with its conserved first and last residue. Fields, in order: V gene, J gene, clone size, D gene, CDR3 DNA, CDR3 protein. The D gene is left open where the match is weak. The size of a clone is reported for some rows only, either as once, few or many, or as a class for expanded clones.

V: TRBV12-3/TRBV12-4; J: TRBJ1-2; size: many; D: TRBD1; DNA: TGTGCCAGCAGTCTGCGGACAGGAGCTAACTATGGCTACACCTTC; CDR3: CASSLRTGANYGYTF
V: TRBV15; J: TRBJ2-7; size: .; D: .; DNA: TGTGCCACCAGTAGAACTTCCGTGGGACTCCTTCCCTACGAGCAGTACTTC; CDR3: CATSRTSVGLLPYEQYF
V: TRBV11-2; J: TRBJ2-1; size: .; D: .; DNA: TGTGCCAGCAGTCAATGGAGCTCCTACAATGAGCAGTTCTTC; CDR3: CASSQWSSYNEQFF
V: TRBV27; J: TRBJ2-7; size: few; D: TRBD1; DNA: TGTGCCAGCAGCCCCGACAGGGACTACGAGCAGTACTTC; CDR3: CASSPDRDYEQYF
V: TRBV25-1; J: TRBJ1-6; size: few; D: .; DNA: TGTGCCAGCAGTATAATTGGCCGTAATTCACCCCTCCACTTT; CDR3: CASSIIGRNSPLHF
V: TRBV5-1; J: TRBJ2-5; size: few; D: .; DNA: TGCGCCAGCAGCTACCGAGGTGGGCAAGAGACCCAGTACTTC; CDR3: CASSYRGGQETQYF
V: TRBV29-1; J: TRBJ1-2; size: few; D: TRBD1; DNA: TGCAGCGTTGGGACAGGGGCCCTTGGTGGTGGCTACACCTTC; CDR3: CSVGTGALGGGYTF
V: TRBV7-2; J: TRBJ2-7; size: many; D: TRBD1; DNA: TGTGCCAGCAGCACCCAACAGGGGACCTACGAGCAGTACTTC; CDR3: CASSTQQGTYEQYF
V: TRBV7-6; J: TRBJ2-2; size: many; D: .; DNA: TGTGCCAGCAGCTACGCAACCGGGGAGCTGTTTTTT; CDR3: CASSYATGELFF
V: TRBV24-1; J: TRBJ2-2; size: .; D: TRBD2; DNA: TGTGCCACCAGTGACCCCCCTAGCGGGAAGAACACCGGGGAGCTGTTTTTT; CDR3: CATSDPPSGKNTGELFF
V: TRBV9; J: TRBJ2-1; size: few; D: .; DNA: TGTGCCAGCAGCGTTCTTCATTCCGACAGTAACAATGAGCAGTTCTTC; CDR3: CASSVLHSDSNNEQFF
V: TRBV7-6; J: TRBJ1-3; size: few; D: .; DNA: TGTGCCAGCAGCTTAGGTACGGGGGCGATCTCTGGAAACACCATATATTTT; CDR3: CASSLGTGAISGNTIYF
V: TRBV5-8; J: TRBJ2-7; size: few; D: .; DNA: TGTGCCAGCAGTTCCCCGCAAGCAGGTGAAAACGAGCAGTACTTC; CDR3: CASSSPQAGENEQYF
V: TRBV7-3; J: TRBJ2-2; size: .; D: .; DNA: TGTGCCAGCAGCTTAATTGCAGGGAAGAACACCGGGGAGCTGTTTTTT; CDR3: CASSLIAGKNTGELFF
V: TRBV2; J: TRBJ1-1; size: few; D: TRBD1; DNA: TGTGCCAGCAGTGAACAGGGGGCCAGGGACACTGAAGCTTTCTTT; CDR3: CASSEQGARDTEAFF
V: TRBV12-3/TRBV12-4; J: TRBJ1-6; size: many; D: .; DNA: TGTGCCAGCAGGTACAACGTACAGTCCCTCCACTTT; CDR3: CASRYNVQSLHF
V: TRBV9; J: TRBJ1-2; size: many; D: .; DNA: TGTGCCAGCAGACCCCTGGCCTATGGCTACACCTTC; CDR3: CASRPLAYGYTF
V: TRBV2; J: TRBJ2-7; size: .; D: .; DNA: TGTGCCAGCGTACTGTCCTACGAGCAGTACTTC; CDR3: CASVLSYEQYF
V: TRBV19; J: TRBJ1-1; size: .; D: .; DNA: TGTGCCAGTAGTGTGAAGTTGAGCACTGAGGCTTTCTTT; CDR3: CASSVKLSTEAFF
V: TRBV29-1; J: TRBJ1-2; size: .; D: .; DNA: TGCAGCGACGGGACTCCCGGTTGGGACTATGGCTACACCTTC; CDR3: CSDGTPGWDYGYTF
V: TRBV10-1; J: TRBJ2-7; size: once; D: .; DNA: TGCGCCAGCAGTGAGTCATGTGGGAGCTACGAGCAGTACTTC; CDR3: CASSESCGSYEQYF
V: TRBV9; J: TRBJ1-1; size: many; D: TRBD1; DNA: TGTGCCAGCAGCGGCGGACAGGGCGAGACTGAAGCTTTCTTT; CDR3: CASSGGQGETEAFF
V: TRBV4-1; J: TRBJ1-2; size: many; D: .; DNA: TGCGCCAGCAGCCAAGATTCAGGGCTCTATGGCTACACCTTC; CDR3: CASSQDSGLYGYTF
V: TRBV20-1; J: TRBJ1-5; size: .; D: TRBD1; DNA: TGCAGTGCTTTTCCGGGACAGGGGGACAATCAGCCCCAGCATTTT; CDR3: CSAFPGQGDNQPQHF
V: TRBV3-1; J: TRBJ1-2; size: .; D: TRBD1; DNA: TGTGCCAGCAGCCAAGGGACAGGGGTTGGCTACACCTTC; CDR3: CASSQGTGVGYTF
V: TRBV18; J: TRBJ1-1; size: .; D: .; DNA: TGTGCCAGCTCAGAGCAGCAGATGAACACTGAAGCTTTCTTT; CDR3: CASSEQQMNTEAFF
V: TRBV9; J: TRBJ2-7; size: .; D: TRBD2; DNA: TGTGCCAGCCCTACTAAAACCGGGACTAGCGGGAGGGCCAGAGACGAGCAGTACTTC; CDR3: CASPTKTGTSGRARDEQYF
V: TRBV4-2; J: TRBJ1-3; size: .; D: .; DNA: TGTGCCAGCAGCCAAGAAAGATTAGGGTTCTCTGGAAACACCATATATTTT; CDR3: CASSQERLGFSGNTIYF
V: TRBV24-1; J: TRBJ2-1; size: few; D: TRBD2; DNA: TGTGCCACCGGTGATTGGGGGGGGTCCTACAATGAGCAGTTCTTC; CDR3: CATGDWGGSYNEQFF
V: TRBV6-5; J: TRBJ1-2; size: .; D: .; DNA: TGTGCCAGCAGTTACCCGAGGACCCCACTCTATGGCTACACCTTC; CDR3: CASSYPRTPLYGYTF
V: TRBV7-9; J: TRBJ2-7; size: .; D: TRBD1; DNA: TGTGCCAGCAAGACAGGGGCCTACGAGCAGTACTTC; CDR3: CASKTGAYEQYF
V: TRBV7-2; J: TRBJ2-7; size: .; D: TRBD2; DNA: TGTGCCAGCCTAGCGGGAGGGCGGTCCTACGAGCAGTACTTC; CDR3: CASLAGGRSYEQYF
V: TRBV7-2; J: TRBJ1-1; size: .; D: .; DNA: TGTGCCAGCAGCCCGGAGGGCAGGGTGAACACTGAAGCTTTCTTT; CDR3: CASSPEGRVNTEAFF
V: TRBV5-1; J: TRBJ1-5; size: many; D: .; DNA: TGCGCCAGCAGCTTGGAGGGGTTAGAGCCCCAGCATTTT; CDR3: CASSLEGLEPQHF
V: TRBV29-1; J: TRBJ2-5; size: few; D: TRBD1; DNA: TGCAGCGCAAAGCAGGGGGCGCGAGAGACCCAGTACTTC; CDR3: CSAKQGARETQYF
V: TRBV6-1; J: TRBJ1-1; size: .; D: .; DNA: TGTGCCGGCAAAGGAATACAGGACCCGAACACTGAAGCTTTCTTT; CDR3: CAGKGIQDPNTEAFF
V: TRBV2; J: TRBJ1-6; size: .; D: .; DNA: TGTGCCAGCAGTTTAAACGGGGTTGGTTCACCCCTCCACTTT; CDR3: CASSLNGVGSPLHF
V: TRBV5-1; J: TRBJ1-4; size: .; D: .; DNA: TGCGCCAGCAGCTCTCCTAGGGGGGCAACTAATGAAAAACTGTTTTTT; CDR3: CASSSPRGATNEKLFF
V: TRBV7-9; J: TRBJ1-3; size: many; D: .; DNA: TGTGCCAGCCTTTATTCTGGAAACACCATATATTTT; CDR3: CASLYSGNTIYF
V: TRBV2; J: TRBJ2-3; size: .; D: .; DNA: TGTGCCAGAGACACAGATACGCAGTATTTT; CDR3: CARDTDTQYF